This T cell receptor beta chain was retrieved from a study of Ad26.COV2.S vaccination and SARS-CoV-2 variants. Study details: In the study, Ad26.COV2.S was injected intramuscularly once, or twice 56 days apart.

The data were produced by immunoSEQ multiplex PCR, yet TCRdb's version contains in-frame clones alone and is incomplete. Of some 640,000 clones detected, more than 70% appear once; the ten largest clones hold over 1.3%. The CDR3 runs to 15 residues. V was trimmed by 1 base and J by 0 bases, leaving 7 bases between them. CDR1 SGHVS and CDR2 FQNEAQ come from the germline V gene. Treatment noted: some 20 received Ad26.COV2.S at low or high dose, single or two shots; roughly 5 received placebo; per-sample allocation not given. After the first vaccine or placebo injection, samples were drawn on day 63. The chain is built from TRBV7-8 and TRBJ2-1; the D is unclear. The sequence was collected from a person aged 18-60 years who received the Ad26.COV2.S COVID-19 vaccine or a placebo. Sequencing used peripheral blood, obtained in a trial of Ad26.COV2.S vaccine versus placebo. CDR3 residues: CASSLDPSSYNEQFF. CDR3 DNA sequence: TGTGCCAGCAGCTTAGATCCTAGCTCCTACAATGAGCAGTTCTTC.